This T cell receptor beta chain is from a study of quantifying T cell responses using KT2 cells. Study-level background: RNA was reverse transcribed with TCR alpha and beta constant-region primers. Study results and limitations: Very high KT2 spike-in numbers caused saturation in KT2 sequence detection.

The CDR3 has 12 amino acids. CDR1 is LNHDA and CDR2 is SQIVND in the germline V gene (reference sequence). The V end lost 7 bases, the J end lost 5 bases, and 11 bases lay between the germline ends. A single-stranded UMI oligo with SP2 sequence was ligated to cDNA 3' ends. First-round PCR used around 4 cycles and beta primers RC1.1 and RC1.2 covering TRBC1 and TRBC2. MiXCR, applied by TCRdb to the UMI-ligation and nested PCR reads, yields one record per CDR3 protein. Of roughly 50,000 distinct CDR3 sequences in the sample, approximately 13% were seen once. Turning to this clonotype: The antigen remains undetermined.

The rearrangement uses TRBV19 and TRBJ1-1; no firm D call. The TCR was taken from a human donor. Sequencing was done on a sample of PBMCs spiked with cells of the T cell clone KT2. The CDR3 protein is CASTKGWTEAFF. CDR3 DNA sequence: TGTGCCAGTACTAAGGGCTGGACTGAAGCTTTCTTT.